The 15 T cell receptor beta chains presented below share a single source sample, sequenced in a study of T cell repertoires in cytomegalovirus infection. Their antigens remain unidentified. TCRdb re-called the reads with MiXCR, one entry per CDR3 protein. This table holds approximately 910,000 distinct CDR3 sequences, 31% found once. The sample was cultured CD8+ T cells from PBMCs, taken from culture after CMV antigen stimulation. The receptors derive from a human donor in good health (CMV status not recorded). Some clones in this sample may be carry-over from other donors' samples.

The V and J genes are TRBV12-3 or TRBV12-4 and TRBJ2-7; tentatively, D is TRBD2 (5 bases). This CDR3 contains 12 residues. The CDR3 loop reads CAGSLPGREQYV. CDR3 bases: TGTGCCGGCAGTTTACCGGGGAGAGAGCAGTACGTC.

The chain uses TRBV3-1 and TRBJ2-7, with 14 bases matching TRBD2. The CDR3 has 17 residues. CDR1 and CDR2 (germline): LGHDT, YNNKEL (reference sequence). V was pared by 1 base and J by 3 bases, with 5 bases of the junction left unmatched. The CDR3 coding sequence is TGTGCCAGCAGCCAAGCCGTCGGGACTAGCGGGGGCTACGAGCAGTACTTC. Protein product: CASSQAVGTSGGYEQYF.

The J gene is TRBJ1-5, the V gene TRBV20-1; TRBD1 matches at 7 bases. The germline gives CDR1 DFQATT, CDR2 SNEGSKA (reference sequence). The CDR3 runs to 12 residues. Trimming cost V 6 bases and J 6 bases; bases outside gene matches: 5. The CDR3 loop is CSATNRGQPQHF. CDR3 nucleotides: TGCAGTGCGACCAACAGGGGTCAGCCCCAGCATTTT.

The CDR3 loop reads CASSPRTPLKPQETQYF. CDR3 DNA: TGTGCCAGCAGCCCACGAACGCCGCTGAAACCGCAAGAGACCCAGTACTTC. J is TRBJ2-5 and V is TRBV5-6; D gene ambiguous. The CDR3 runs to 17 residues. Trimming removed 4 bases at V and 2 bases at J, with 21 bases between. CDR1 and CDR2 from the germline V gene are SGHDT and YYEEEE.

The genes are TRBV19 and TRBJ2-7, with 8 bases that match TRBD1. J was trimmed by 5 bases and V by 6 bases; bases with no gene match: 3. This CDR3 spans 12 amino acids. Germline V gene lookup returns CDR1 LNHDA and CDR2 SQIVND (reference sequence). The CDR3 DNA follows: TGTGCCAGTAGCCGGACAGGGCACGAGCAGTACGTC. Its translation: CASSRTGHEQYV.

This clonotype came up many times. In nucleotides, the CDR3 is TGTGCCAGCAGCATCCTCCGACAGGGGAGCTCCTACAATGAGCAGTTCTTC. Encoded protein: CASSILRQGSSYNEQFF. The rearrangement joins TRBV7-6 to TRBJ2-1; the match to TRBD1 covers 8 bases. The CDR3 has 17 amino acids. The V gene end was trimmed by 5 bases and the J gene end by 0 bases; junction bases not matched to a gene: 9. The germline gives CDR1 SGHVS, CDR2 FNYEAQ. The variable domain in full, completed from reference TRBV7-6 and TRBJ2-1, reads GAGVSQSPRYKVTKRGQDVALRCDPISGHVSLYWYRQALGQGPEFLTYFNYEAQQDKSGLPNDRFSAERPEGSISTLTIQRTEQRDSAMYRCASSILRQGSSYNEQFFGPGTRLTVL.

The chain is built from TRBV14 and TRBJ2-5; D is ambiguous. V was pared by 5 bases and J by 7 bases, with 17 bases between. CDR1 is SGHDN, CDR2 FVKESK, per germline. The CDR3 consists of 14 residues. CDR3 nucleotide sequence: TGTGCCAGCAGCTCGGGTACCCCATGGTGGACCCAGTACTTC. This sequence encodes CASSSGTPWWTQYF.

CDR3 DNA sequence: TGTGCCAGCTCCGCGACTAGCGGGGTCCCCTACAATGAGCAGTTCTTC. Translated: CASSATSGVPYNEQFF. The chain combines TRBV18 with TRBJ2-1; 11 bases are shared with TRBD2. After removal of 6 bases from V and 2 bases from J, the junction contained 6 bases not matched to a gene. Germline CDR1 is KGHSH and CDR2 is LQKENI. The CDR3 runs 16 residues. Complete variable domain (other parts from reference TRBV18 and TRBJ2-1): NAGVMQNPRHLVRRRGQEARLRCSPMKGHSHVYWYRQLPEEGLKFMVYLQKENIIDESGMPKERFSAEFPKEGPSILRIQQVVRGDSAAYFCASSATSGVPYNEQFFGPGTRLTVL.

This clonotype was seen a few times. This chain connects TRBV12-3 or TRBV12-4 to TRBJ1-1, with 7 bases matching TRBD1. This CDR3 spans 15 amino acids. The trim removed 6 bases at V and 1 base at J, leaving 8 bases unmatched. As DNA, the CDR3 is TGTGCCAGCAGACGTAGGGGGCGTGAGAACACTGAAGCTTTCTTT. Amino acids: CASRRRGRENTEAFF.

This clonotype was recorded many times. This chain connects TRBV7-6 to TRBJ2-2; D ambiguous. Germline CDR1 and CDR2: SGHVS and FNYEAQ. Trimming left V 6 bases short and J 2 bases short, with 10 bases between. The CDR3 covers 14 residues. The chain's CDR3 is CASSRTPNTGELFF. For the CDR3, the DNA is TGTGCCAGCAGTCGTACCCCCAACACCGGGGAGCTGTTTTTT.

This clonotype came up a few times. The V call is TRBV5-1, the J call TRBJ1-6; D may be TRBD1 (5 bases). Trimming pared 2 bases from V and 12 bases from J, leaving 9 bases between. Germline V lookup: CDR1 SGHRS, CDR2 YFSETQ. The CDR3 has 12 residues. The CDR3: CASSFDSGPLHF. The CDR3 DNA reads TGCGCCAGCAGCTTTGACAGTGGACCCCTCCACTTT.

V and J are TRBV7-9 and TRBJ2-6; maybe TRBD1 (5 bases). Trimming took off 0 bases at V and 9 bases at J, with 12 bases between the two ends. Germline V gives CDR1 SEHNR, CDR2 FQNEAQ (reference sequence). The CDR3 contains 15 residues. CDR3 in DNA: TGTGCCAGCAGCTTAGCTCGTCCCAGGGACAACGTCCTGACTTTC. It specifies CASSLARPRDNVLTF.

This clonotype was found a few times. V usage is TRBV7-2 and J usage is TRBJ2-1, with a possible D match to TRBD2 (5 bases). The CDR3 is 14 residues long. Trimming took off 4 bases at V and 4 bases at J, with 11 bases between the two ends. From germline, CDR1 is SGHTA and CDR2 FQGNSA. CDR3 amino acids: CASSSPGEYNEQFF. DNA of the CDR3: TGTGCCAGCAGCTCCCCCGGGGAGTACAATGAGCAGTTCTTC.

This clonotype was picked up a small number of times. This chain joins TRBV6-1 and TRBJ1-1; tentatively, D is TRBD1 (5 bases). The CDR3 spans 15 residues. Germline lookup yields CDR1 MNHNS and CDR2 SASEGT. Trimming stripped 6 bases from V and 0 bases from J, with 14 bases between. The CDR3 sequence: CASRTAGDLNTEAFF. Here the CDR3 DNA reads TGTGCCAGCAGAACAGCGGGGGACCTGAACACTGAAGCTTTCTTT.

This chain connects TRBV2 to TRBJ1-3; D is possibly TRBD1 (5 bases). Germline CDR1 is SNHLY and CDR2 is FYNNEI. There are 12 residues in the CDR3. Trimming took 7 bases from V and 8 from J, leaving 12 bases between them. CDR3 protein: CASKGQEDTIYF. Here the CDR3 DNA reads TGTGCCAGCAAGGGGCAGGAAGACACCATATATTTT.